The rows below give T cell receptor beta chains drawn from one sample of a study of cytomegalovirus exposure and HLA in healthy donors. Produced via immunoSEQ multiplex PCR; TCRdb's table is partial and in-frame only. The sample includes 75,000 to 100,000 clones, around three quarters of them seen just once. Material: PBMCs. The receptors derive from a man between 60 and 70 years old in good health and CMV-seropositive. Both conserved end residues are part of each CDR3. D genes are given only for firm matches. Only some rows state a clone size, as once, few, many or a class for expanded clones.

length	V	D	J	size	CDR3	DNA
15	TRBV15	TRBD2	TRBJ2-3	NA	CATRPGLQSPDTQYF	TGTGCCACCAGGCCGGGACTACAATCACCAGATACGCAGTATTTT
14	TRBV7-3	NA	TRBJ2-2	NA	CASSFGSLAGELFF	TGTGCCAGCAGCTTCGGGAGTTTGGCCGGGGAGCTGTTTTTT
14	TRBV5-1	TRBD1	TRBJ2-7	once	CASRLGQGTYEQYF	TGCGCCAGCCGGTTGGGACAGGGCACCTACGAGCAGTACTTC
14	TRBV7-3	NA	TRBJ2-7	NA	CASSPQGRGGEQYF	TGTGCCAGCAGCCCCCAGGGCAGGGGCGGCGAGCAGTACTTC
13	TRBV6-4	NA	TRBJ1-1	NA	CASSPDAQGEAFF	TGTGCCAGCAGTCCGGACGCCCAGGGGGAAGCTTTCTTT
18	TRBV5-1	TRBD2	TRBJ2-5	NA	CASSPTTPSGGRMETQYF	TGCGCCAGCAGCCCGACTACCCCAAGCGGGGGGAGGATGGAGACCCAGTACTTC
14	TRBV25-1	NA	TRBJ2-4	few	CANPPRGAKNIQYF	TGTGCCAATCCCCCTCGGGGTGCCAAAAACATTCAGTACTTC
16	TRBV27	NA	TRBJ2-7	NA	CASTRGGASGSYEQYF	TGTGCCAGCACCAGAGGGGGGGCTAGCGGCTCCTACGAGCAGTACTTC
17	TRBV11-2	NA	TRBJ1-2	NA	CASSLDLGPTGNYGYTF	TGTGCCAGCAGCTTAGATTTGGGCCCAACGGGGAACTATGGCTACACCTTC
16	TRBV19	NA	TRBJ1-5	NA	CASSTPGGSGNQPQHF	TGTGCCAGTAGTACCCCCGGGGGGTCTGGGAATCAGCCCCAGCATTTT
13	TRBV27	NA	TRBJ1-1	few	CASSPTLQGRAFF	TGTGCCAGCAGTCCGACCCTACAGGGTAGGGCTTTCTTT
15	TRBV5-4	TRBD1	TRBJ2-5	NA	CASSPAWTGVETQYF	TGTGCCAGCAGCCCTGCCTGGACAGGGGTAGAGACCCAGTACTTC
13	TRBV21-1	NA	TRBJ1-1	NA	CASSDRLRTEAFF	TGTGCCAGCAGCGACAGACTTAGAACTGAAGCTTTCTTT
14	TRBV5-1	NA	TRBJ1-4	few	CASSLDSLDEKLFF	TGCGCCAGCAGCTTGGACAGCTTAGATGAAAAACTGTTTTTT
13	TRBV10-3	NA	TRBJ1-5	NA	CAISRGVGQPQHF	TGTGCCATCAGTCGGGGGGTTGGTCAGCCCCAGCATTTT
13	TRBV6-6	NA	TRBJ2-7	NA	CASNMDSPYEQYF	TGTGCCAGCAACATGGACAGTCCATACGAGCAGTACTTC
15	TRBV5-1	NA	TRBJ2-3	NA	CASSLVGRGTDTQYF	TGCGCCAGCAGCTTGGTGGGGCGCGGCACAGATACGCAGTATTTT
15	TRBV6-5	NA	TRBJ1-2	NA	CASSYTEGVLYGYTF	TGTGCCAGCAGTTACACGGAGGGTGTGTTGTATGGCTACACCTTC
18	TRBV4-1	NA	TRBJ2-7	NA	CASSQDPQGRTLYYEQYF	TGCGCCAGCAGCCAAGATCCCCAGGGCCGGACCCTTTACTACGAGCAGTACTTC
14	TRBV6-5	TRBD2	TRBJ2-3	NA	CASRGGHYGDTQYF	TGTGCCAGCCGCGGGGGGCACTACGGAGATACGCAGTATTTT
14	TRBV5-1	NA	TRBJ2-4	NA	CASSHRRERVIQYF	TGCGCCAGCAGCCACCGTCGGGAGAGAGTCATTCAGTACTTC
15	TRBV19	TRBD1	TRBJ2-7	NA	CASTLWEDRAHEQYF	TGTGCCAGTACCCTCTGGGAGGACAGGGCGCACGAGCAGTACTTC
16	TRBV10-3	TRBD1	TRBJ2-7	NA	CAIRTDRDRGSYEQYF	TGTGCCATCAGGACTGACCGGGACAGGGGCTCCTACGAGCAGTACTTC
19	TRBV4-1	NA	TRBJ2-2	NA	CASSQDQGASPLRTGELFF	TGCGCCAGCAGCCAAGATCAGGGCGCATCCCCCTTACGGACCGGGGAGCTGTTTTTT
15	TRBV6-5	TRBD1	TRBJ2-7	NA	CASRDGTGGSYEQYF	TGTGCCAGCAGAGACGGGACAGGGGGCTCCTACGAGCAGTACTTC
15	TRBV21-1	NA	TRBJ1-5	NA	CASSMRTGKNQPQHF	TGTGCCAGCAGTATGCGGACAGGGAAGAATCAGCCCCAGCATTTT
15	TRBV2	TRBD2	TRBJ2-1	NA	CASSEEGLAGNEQFF	TGTGCCAGCAGTGAAGAGGGACTAGCGGGCAATGAGCAGTTCTTC
13	TRBV5-6	NA	TRBJ2-7	many	CASSLGQSYEQYF	TGTGCCAGCAGCTTGGGACAGAGCTACGAGCAGTACTTC
12	TRBV5-1	NA	TRBJ2-7	NA	CASSFGEGEQYF	TGCGCCAGCAGCTTCGGAGAGGGCGAGCAGTACTTC
15	TRBV5-6	NA	TRBJ1-5	once	CASSLSRFINQPQHF	TGTGCCAGCAGCTTGTCTCGGTTTATCAATCAGCCCCAGCATTTT
16	TRBV19	NA	TRBJ2-2	NA	CASSIPNRVNTGELFF	TGTGCCAGTAGTATCCCCAACAGGGTGAACACCGGGGAGCTGTTTTTT
15	TRBV6-6	TRBD1	TRBJ1-5	few	CASSPIQGSNQPQHF	TGTGCCAGCAGTCCTATACAGGGGAGCAATCAGCCCCAGCATTTT
13	TRBV28	NA	TRBJ1-2	NA	CASSFGANYGYTF	TGTGCCAGCAGTTTCGGAGCTAACTATGGCTACACCTTC
13	TRBV7-9	TRBD1	TRBJ2-3	NA	CASSLTGTDTQYF	TGTGCCAGCAGCCTGACAGGGACAGATACGCAGTATTTT
15	TRBV2	TRBD1	TRBJ2-3	NA	CASSEDRGIPDTQYF	TGTGCCAGCAGTGAAGACAGGGGGATCCCAGATACGCAGTATTTT
13	TRBV2	TRBD2	TRBJ2-1	NA	CASKRGSYNEQFF	TGTGCCAGCAAGCGGGGGTCCTACAATGAGCAGTTCTTC
14	TRBV7-9	NA	TRBJ1-1	NA	CSSSLVRMNTEAFF	TGTTCCAGCAGCTTGGTCAGAATGAACACTGAAGCTTTCTTT
14	TRBV6-5	NA	TRBJ2-3	NA	CASSLAQETDTQYF	TGTGCCAGCAGTTTAGCACAGGAAACAGATACGCAGTATTTT
12	TRBV5-8	NA	TRBJ2-1	NA	CASSLTNNEQFF	TGTGCCAGCAGCCTGACAAACAATGAGCAGTTCTTC
12	TRBV6-5	NA	TRBJ2-7	NA	CASRGSAYEQYF	TGTGCCAGCCGGGGGTCTGCCTACGAGCAGTACTTC
17	TRBV4-1	NA	TRBJ2-1	NA	CASSQDPTREYVSWEFF	TGCGCCAGCAGCCAAGATCCCACCAGGGAATATGTATCTTGGGAGTTCTTC
15	TRBV4-1	NA	TRBJ2-1	NA	CASSQRQGGWNEQFF	TGCGCCAGCAGCCAAAGACAGGGAGGTTGGAATGAGCAGTTCTTC
15	TRBV29-1	TRBD1	TRBJ2-7	once	CSVEDGTGASYEQYF	TGCAGCGTTGAAGACGGGACAGGGGCGTCCTACGAGCAGTACTTC
14	TRBV11-3	NA	TRBJ1-1	NA	CASSLGHPNTEAFF	TGTGCCAGCAGCTTGGGACACCCGAACACTGAAGCTTTCTTT
14	TRBV2	TRBD1	TRBJ1-4	NA	CASRGDRDSEKLFF	TGTGCCAGCAGGGGCGACAGGGACAGCGAAAAACTGTTTTTT
15	TRBV11-2	TRBD1	TRBJ2-7	NA	CASSSRPGQVHEQYF	TGTGCCAGCAGCTCAAGACCGGGACAGGTCCACGAGCAGTACTTC
15	TRBV9	NA	TRBJ2-2	once	CASSPGVTTTGELFF	TGTGCCAGCAGCCCAGGGGTGACCACCACCGGGGAGCTGTTTTTT
13	TRBV30	NA	TRBJ2-7	few	CAWSWREDNEQYF	TGTGCCTGGAGTTGGCGCGAGGATAACGAGCAGTACTTC
13	TRBV9	TRBD1	TRBJ1-1	few	CASSATGGTEAFF	TGTGCCAGCAGCGCGACAGGGGGCACTGAAGCTTTCTTT